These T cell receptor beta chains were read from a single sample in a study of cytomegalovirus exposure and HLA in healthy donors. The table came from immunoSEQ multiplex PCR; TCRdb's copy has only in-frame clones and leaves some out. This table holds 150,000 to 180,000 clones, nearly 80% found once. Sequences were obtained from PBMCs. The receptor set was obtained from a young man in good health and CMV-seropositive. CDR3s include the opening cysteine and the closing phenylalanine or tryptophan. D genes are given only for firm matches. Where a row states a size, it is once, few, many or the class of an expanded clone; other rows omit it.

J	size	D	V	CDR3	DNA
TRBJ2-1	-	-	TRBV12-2	CASRRGKSGSTHNEQFF	TGTGCAAGTCGGAGAGGAAAGAGCGGGAGTACTCACAATGAGCAGTTCTTC
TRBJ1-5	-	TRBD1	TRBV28	CAGGTDRSNQPQHF	TGTGCCGGGGGGACGGACAGGTCGAATCAGCCCCAGCATTTT
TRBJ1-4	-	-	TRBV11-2	CASSHRGGAGEKLFF	TGTGCCAGCAGCCACCGGGGGGGGGCGGGAGAAAAACTGTTTTTT
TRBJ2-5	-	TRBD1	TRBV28	CAGSHLDREETQYF	TGTGCCGGCAGTCACCTGGACAGGGAAGAGACCCAGTACTTC
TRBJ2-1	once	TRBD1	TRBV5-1	CASSLGTGGSMSSYNEQFF	TGCGCCAGCAGCTTGGGGACAGGGGGTAGTATGAGCTCCTACAATGAGCAGTTCTTC
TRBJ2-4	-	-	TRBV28	CASSRTGFTKNIQYF	TGTGCCAGCAGTCGCACAGGGTTTACCAAAAACATTCAGTACTTC
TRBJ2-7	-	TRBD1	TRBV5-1	CASSHNRGSYEQYF	TGCGCCAGCAGCCATAACAGGGGCTCCTACGAGCAGTACTTC
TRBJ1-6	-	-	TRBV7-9	CASSLLGDSPLHF	TGTGCCAGCAGCTTATTAGGGGATTCACCCCTCCACTTT
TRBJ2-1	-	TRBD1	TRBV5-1	CASSAATGGHYNEQFF	TGCGCCAGCAGCGCCGCAACAGGGGGCCATTACAATGAGCAGTTCTTC
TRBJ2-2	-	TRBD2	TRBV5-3	CARSWPSGRCTGELFF	TGTGCCAGAAGCTGGCCTAGCGGGAGGTGCACCGGGGAGCTGTTTTTT
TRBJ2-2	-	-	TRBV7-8	CASSLAEGAGELFF	TGTGCCAGCAGCTTAGCGGAGGGTGCCGGGGAGCTGTTTTTT
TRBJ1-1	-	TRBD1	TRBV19	CASSMGQAEAFF	TGTGCCAGTAGTATGGGACAGGCAGAAGCTTTCTTT
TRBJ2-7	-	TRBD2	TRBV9	CASSRGGRVSTYEQYF	TGTGCCAGCAGCCGCGGGGGGCGGGTCTCTACCTACGAGCAGTACTTC
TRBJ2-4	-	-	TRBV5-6	CASSAGADTIQYF	TGTGCCAGCAGCGCGGGTGCCGATACCATTCAGTACTTC
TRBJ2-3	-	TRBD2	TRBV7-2	CASSLFASGGTDTQYF	TGTGCCAGCAGCTTATTCGCTAGCGGGGGCACAGATACGCAGTATTTT
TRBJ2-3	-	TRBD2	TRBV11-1	CASSLAGSRGSRDTQYF	TGTGCCAGCAGCTTAGCAGGGTCGCGCGGGAGCCGGGATACGCAGTATTTT
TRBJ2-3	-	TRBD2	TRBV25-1	CASSETGGLAGADTQYF	TGTGCCAGCAGTGAAACCGGGGGACTAGCGGGAGCGGATACGCAGTATTTT
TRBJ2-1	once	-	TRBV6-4	CASSVNRDNEQFF	TGTGCCAGCAGTGTGAACAGGGACAATGAGCAGTTCTTC
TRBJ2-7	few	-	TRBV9	CASTNNPTATTYEQYF	TGTGCCAGCACGAACAACCCAACAGCGACTACCTACGAGCAGTACTTC
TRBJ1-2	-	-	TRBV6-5	CASSFQGRANYGYTF	TGTGCCAGCAGTTTCCAAGGGAGGGCTAACTATGGCTACACCTTC
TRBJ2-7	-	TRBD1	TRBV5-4	CASSLTGTGHYEQYF	TGTGCCAGCAGCCTTACCGGGACAGGGCACTACGAGCAGTACTTC
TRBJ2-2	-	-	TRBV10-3	CAISESIGGGGELFF	TGTGCCATCAGTGAGTCTATCGGAGGCGGCGGGGAGCTGTTTTTT
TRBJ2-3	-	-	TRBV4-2	CASSLTLDSTNTQYF	TGTGCCAGCAGCCTAACCCTGGACAGCACAAATACGCAGTATTTT
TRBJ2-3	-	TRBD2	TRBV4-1	CASSRRLAGDTDTQYF	TGCGCCAGCAGCCGACGACTAGCGGGAGACACAGATACGCAGTATTTT
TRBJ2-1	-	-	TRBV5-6	CASSLQQGQIVNEQFF	TGTGCCAGCAGCTTACAACAGGGCCAGATCGTGAATGAGCAGTTCTTC
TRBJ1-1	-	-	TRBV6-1	CASSPEWTEAFF	TGTGCCAGCAGTCCGGAGTGGACTGAAGCTTTCTTT
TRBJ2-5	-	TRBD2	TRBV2	CASSGTSGRARETQYF	TGTGCCAGCAGTGGGACTAGCGGGAGGGCACGTGAGACCCAGTACTTC
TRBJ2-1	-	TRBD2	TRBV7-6	CASRPGLVRGSSYNEQFF	TGTGCCAGCAGACCGGGACTAGTGAGAGGAAGCTCCTACAATGAGCAGTTCTTC
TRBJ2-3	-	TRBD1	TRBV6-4	CATRRGQEVDTQYF	TGTGCCACAAGACGAGGACAGGAGGTTGATACGCAGTATTTT
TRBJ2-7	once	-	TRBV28	CASSLAGKAHEQYF	TGTGCCAGCAGTTTAGCGGGAAAAGCCCACGAGCAGTACTTC
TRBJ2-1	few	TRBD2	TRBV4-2	CASSQDRPGLAGRSYNEQFF	TGTGCCAGCAGCCAAGATCGACCGGGACTAGCGGGCCGATCCTACAATGAGCAGTTCTTC
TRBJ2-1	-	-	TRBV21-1	CASSKGGDPSSYNEQFF	TGTGCCAGCAGCAAAGGCGGGGACCCGAGCTCCTACAATGAGCAGTTCTTC
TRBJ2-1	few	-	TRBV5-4	CAARRPGSYNEQFF	TGTGCCGCACGGAGGCCCGGCTCCTACAATGAGCAGTTCTTC
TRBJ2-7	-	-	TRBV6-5	CASSYSRERGSAYQYF	TGTGCCAGCAGTTACTCCCGTGAGCGCGGCAGTGCATATCAGTACTTC
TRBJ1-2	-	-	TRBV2	CASSWAGRAGYGYTF	TGTGCCAGCAGCTGGGCCGGCAGGGCGGGGTATGGCTACACCTTC
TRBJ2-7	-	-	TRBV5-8	CASSVPTGGYTTYEQYF	TGTGCCAGCAGCGTGCCTACAGGCGGATATACCACCTACGAGCAGTACTTC
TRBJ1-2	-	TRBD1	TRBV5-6	CASSRDRVNYGYTF	TGTGCCAGCAGCCGAGACAGGGTTAACTATGGCTACACCTTC
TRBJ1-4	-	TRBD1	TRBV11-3	CASSPGTATNEKLFF	TGTGCCAGCAGCCCGGGGACAGCAACTAATGAAAAACTGTTTTTT
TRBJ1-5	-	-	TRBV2	CASGRATDGQPQHF	TGTGCCAGCGGGAGGGCCACCGACGGGCAGCCCCAGCATTTT
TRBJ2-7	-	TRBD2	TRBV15	CATSASGKGGEQYF	TGTGCCACCAGCGCTAGCGGGAAGGGCGGCGAGCAGTACTTC
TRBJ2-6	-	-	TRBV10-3	CAISETRQDSGANVLTF	TGTGCCATCAGTGAAACGAGACAGGATTCTGGGGCCAACGTCCTGACTTTC
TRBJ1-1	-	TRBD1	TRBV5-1	CASSSGQGALNTEAFF	TGCGCCAGCAGTTCCGGACAGGGGGCCTTGAACACTGAAGCTTTCTTT
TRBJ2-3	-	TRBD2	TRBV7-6	CASSFSGASTDTQYF	TGTGCCAGCAGCTTTAGCGGGGCTAGCACAGATACGCAGTATTTT
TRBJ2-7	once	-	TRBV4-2	CASSQVASSGGEQYF	TGTGCCAGCAGCCAAGTCGCGTCGTCAGGTGGCGAGCAGTACTTC
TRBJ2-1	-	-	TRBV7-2	CASSSAYYNEQFF	TGTGCCAGCAGCTCTGCGTACTACAATGAGCAGTTCTTC
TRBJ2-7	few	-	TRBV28	CASSRPSDSYEQYF	TGTGCCAGCAGTCGACCTAGCGACTCCTACGAGCAGTACTTC
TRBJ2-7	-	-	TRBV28	CASMSAALREEQYF	TGTGCCAGCATGTCAGCGGCCTTACGAGAGGAGCAGTACTTC
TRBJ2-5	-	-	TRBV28	CASRKLAVGETQYF	TGTGCCAGCAGGAAACTAGCAGTTGGAGAGACCCAGTACTTC
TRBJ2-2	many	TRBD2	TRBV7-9	CASSISSGSATGELFF	TGTGCCAGCAGCATTTCTAGCGGGAGTGCCACCGGGGAGCTGTTTTTT
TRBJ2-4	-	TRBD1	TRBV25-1	CASSETLGQQKNIQYF	TGTGCCAGCAGTGAAACGCTGGGACAGCAGAAAAACATTCAGTACTTC
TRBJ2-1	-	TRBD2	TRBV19	CASSIRLAENNEQFF	TGTGCCAGTAGTATTAGACTAGCGGAAAACAATGAGCAGTTCTTC
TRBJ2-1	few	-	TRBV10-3	CAISESSLGGAEQFF	TGTGCCATCAGTGAAAGCAGTCTGGGGGGAGCTGAGCAGTTCTTC
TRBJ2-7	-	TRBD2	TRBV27	CASSPTPAGSSYEQYF	TGTGCCAGCAGTCCCACACCAGCGGGGTCTTCCTACGAGCAGTACTTC
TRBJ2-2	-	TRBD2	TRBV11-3	CASSPNLAGGGTGELFF	TGTGCCAGCAGCCCGAACCTAGCGGGTGGAGGGACCGGGGAGCTGTTTTTT
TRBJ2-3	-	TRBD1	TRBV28	CASSLTGTGSDTQYF	TGTGCCAGCAGTTTAACCGGGACAGGGTCAGATACGCAGTATTTT
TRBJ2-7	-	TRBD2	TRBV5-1	CASSTTSSGSYEQYF	TGCGCCAGCAGCACGACTTCTAGCGGGAGCTACGAGCAGTACTTC
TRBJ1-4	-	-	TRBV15	CATSIDGGATNEKLFF	TGTGCCACCAGTATAGATGGGGGGGCAACTAATGAAAAACTGTTTTTT